The 30 T cell receptor beta chains below come from one sample, sequenced in a study of blood T cell repertoires in COVID-19. Profiling relied on immunoSEQ multiplex PCR, and the TCRdb table lists in-frame clones only, not all of them. The sample lists tens of thousands of clones; around 90% were seen once. The specimen sequenced was peripheral blood. The receptors were sampled from a woman older than 75 with acute or convalescent COVID-19.

The chain uses TRBV15 and TRBJ2-7; 11 nucleotides agree with TRBD1. With V trimmed by 3 bases and J by 8 bases, 6 bases remained unmatched. The CDR3 loop spans 14 amino acids. The germline CDR1 and CDR2 sequences are LNHNV and YYDKDF (reference sequence). CDR3 nucleotides: TGTGCCACCAGCAGGGGGACAGGGGGTCCTCAGCAGTACTTC. Translating it yields CATSRGTGGPQQYF. The complete variable domain, with remaining parts taken from reference TRBV15 and TRBJ2-7, reads DAMVIQNPRYQVTQFGKPVTLSCSQTLNHNVMYWYQQKSSQAPKLLFHYYDKDFNNEADTPDNFQSRRPNTSFCFLDIRSPGLGDTAMYLCATSRGTGGPQQYFGPGTRLTVT.

J is TRBJ1-1 and V is TRBV2; 8 bases align to TRBD1. V was clipped by 4 bases and J by 5 bases; unmatched bases: 6. Germline V gene sequence: CDR1 SNHLY, CDR2 FYNNEI. The CDR3 spans 14 residues. The CDR3 DNA sequence: TGTGCCAGCAGTGTGGACAGGGTAAGGACTGAAGCTTTCTTT. Its translation: CASSVDRVRTEAFF.

V gene TRBV2 combines with J gene TRBJ1-2; TRBD1 might be the D (5 bases). V lost 4 bases and J lost 10, with 16 bases in between. Germline V gives CDR1 SNHLY, CDR2 FYNNEI. This CDR3 has 13 amino acids. CDR3 bases: TGTGCCAGCAGTGGCGCGGGGCAGACACACTACACCTTC. This translates into CASSGAGQTHYTF.

The chain joins TRBV9 to TRBJ2-2; D gene ambiguous. Germline CDR1 and CDR2: SGDLS and YYNGEE. The V end lost 0 bases, the J end lost 5 bases, and 2 bases lay between the germline ends. The length of the CDR3 is 12 residues. CDR3: CASSVATGELFF. CDR3 DNA: TGTGCCAGCAGCGTAGCTACCGGGGAGCTGTTTTTT.

This chain connects TRBV18 to TRBJ1-2, with TRBD1 matching 7 bases. Germline V gives CDR1 KGHSH, CDR2 LQKENI. The CDR3 length is 13 residues. V trimming: 3 bases; J trimming: 6 bases; junction bases outside the gene matches: 4. CDR3 nucleotides: TGTGCCAGCTCACCCGGGACAGTGGATGGCTACACCTTC. It specifies CASSPGTVDGYTF. Full variable domain (rest looked up from reference TRBV18 and TRBJ1-2): NAGVMQNPRHLVRRRGQEARLRCSPMKGHSHVYWYRQLPEEGLKFMVYLQKENIIDESGMPKERFSAEFPKEGPSILRIQQVVRGDSAAYFCASSPGTVDGYTFGSGTRLTVV.

The CDR3 bases are TGTGCCAGCAGCCAAGAGGAGGGCTACACCTTC. This codes for CASSQEEGYTF. J is TRBJ1-2 and V is TRBV4-2, with D unclear. Germline-derived CDR1 and CDR2 are LGHNA and YNFKEQ. The CDR3 extends over 11 amino acids. The germline V and J ends were trimmed by 0 bases and 8 bases, with 4 bases remaining between them.

There are a few counts of this clone. This chain connects TRBV6-2 or TRBV6-3 to TRBJ2-7; 9 nucleotides line up with TRBD1. This CDR3 spans 15 amino acids. The germline V gene has CDR1 MNHEY and CDR2 SVGEGT. Trimming at V came to 6 bases and at J to 6 bases, leaving 12 bases not matched to a gene. The CDR3 sequence: CASSRKQGAVSEQYF. In DNA, the CDR3 is TGTGCCAGCAGCCGCAAACAGGGGGCGGTTTCCGAGCAGTACTTC.

This clone was counted once. The chain uses TRBV7-9 and TRBJ1-2; tentative D call: TRBD1 (5 bases). With 5 bases removed from V and 9 bases from J, the gap between germline ends came to 28 bases. This CDR3 spans 17 amino acids. Germline V gene data show CDR1 as SEHNR and CDR2 as FQNEAQ (reference sequence). CDR3 region: CASSIPGSQTVGVSYTF. In nucleotides, the CDR3 is TGTGCCAGCAGCATTCCCGGGAGCCAGACAGTGGGGGTGAGCTACACCTTC.

The J gene is TRBJ2-7, the V gene TRBV4-2, with TRBD1 matching 7 bases. Germline V gene sequence: CDR1 LGHNA, CDR2 YNFKEQ. The CDR3 is made up of 13 amino acids. J lost 1 base, V lost 6 bases, and 3 bases had no gene match. The DNA for the CDR3 is TGTGCCAGCAGTCGACAGGGATCCTACGAGCAGTACTTC. Encoded protein: CASSRQGSYEQYF.

The gene calls are TRBV14 and TRBJ2-3, with TRBD2 matching 9 bases. The J segment lost 4 bases and the V segment lost 3 bases, leaving 2 bases of the junction unmatched. CDR1 and CDR2 (germline): SGHDN, FVKESK. The length of the CDR3 is 14 residues. The CDR3 loop reads CASSQKREADTQYF. DNA for the CDR3: TGTGCCAGCAGCCAGAAGCGGGAGGCAGATACGCAGTATTTT.

This clone was seen more than once but under ten times. The J gene is TRBJ1-2, the V gene TRBV6-1, with a weak D call TRBD1 (5 bases). The V and J ends lost 3 bases and 7 bases respectively, with 12 bases between them. The CDR3 runs to 13 residues. The germline V gene has CDR1 MNHNS and CDR2 SASEGT. The CDR3 sequence: CASSDQGRGGYTF. In DNA form, the CDR3 reads TGTGCCAGCAGTGACCAGGGTAGAGGTGGCTACACCTTC.

Here the CDR3 reads CASRAGGQPQHF. Written as DNA, the CDR3 is TGTGCCAGTAGAGCAGGGGGTCAGCCCCAGCATTTT. V is TRBV19 and J is TRBJ1-5; the match to TRBD1 covers 7 bases. Looked up from germline, CDR1 is LNHDA and CDR2 is SQIVND (reference sequence). The junction had 2 bases not matched to a gene; V was cut back by 6 bases and J by 6 bases. The CDR3 totals 12 residues. Supplemented by reference TRBV19 and TRBJ1-5, the full variable domain reads DGGITQSPKYLFRKEGQNVTLSCEQNLNHDAMYWYRQDPGQGLRLIYYSQIVNDFQKGDIAEGYSVSREKKESFPLTVTSAQKNPTAFYLCASRAGGQPQHFGDGTRLSIL.

The rearrangement uses TRBV5-5 and TRBJ2-2; the D is unclear. This CDR3 spans 15 amino acids. Germline CDR1 is SGHKS and CDR2 is YYEKEE (reference sequence). V was pared by 1 base and J by 4 bases, with 11 bases between. The CDR3 DNA reads TGTGCCAGCAGCTTGATTCTCGAGAGCACCGGGGAGCTGTTTTTT. It encodes CASSLILESTGELFF.

V and J are TRBV19 and TRBJ1-1; 7 nucleotides match TRBD1. CDR1 and CDR2 from the germline V gene are LNHDA and SQIVND (reference sequence). The junction had 3 bases not matched to a gene; V was cut back by 7 bases and J by 1 base. The length of the CDR3 is 13 residues. Written as DNA, the CDR3 is TGTGCCAGTACTAGACAGGGGAACACTGAAGCTTTCTTT. It is translated as CASTRQGNTEAFF.

V usage is TRBV7-2 and J usage is TRBJ2-1; 12 bases are a match to TRBD2. CDR3 size: 16 residues. Trimming removed 3 bases from V and 8 bases from J; junction bases left unmatched: 8. The germline V gene encodes CDR1 SGHTA and CDR2 FQGNSA. The CDR3 loop reads CASSFRASGGGDEQFF. DNA of the CDR3: TGTGCCAGCAGCTTTCGGGCTAGCGGGGGGGGCGATGAGCAGTTCTTC.

The V call is TRBV2, the J call TRBJ1-1; TRBD1 matches 7 bases. The CDR3 length is 13 residues. The trim removed 5 bases at V and 13 bases at J, leaving 13 bases unmatched. Germline-derived CDR1 and CDR2 are SNHLY and FYNNEI. The CDR3 nucleotides are TGTGCCAGCAGTACCCCTCCGGGACAGCGGTTTTTCTTT. This encodes CASSTPPGQRFFF.

This clone was picked up one time. This same CDR3 is encoded by further DNA sequences in the sample. This chain joins TRBV6-5 and TRBJ1-1, with 8 bases fitting TRBD1. V gave up 5 bases and J gave up 4 bases; unmatched junction bases: 9. The CDR3 has 15 amino acids. CDR1 and CDR2 from the germline V gene are MNHEY and SVGAGI. The CDR3 protein is CASSPRTGLGTEAFF. The CDR3 region has the DNA TGTGCCAGCAGTCCCCGGACAGGGCTTGGCACTGAAGCTTTCTTT.

This chain connects TRBV11-1 to TRBJ2-1; D is uncertain. This CDR3 spans 12 amino acids. Trimming shortened V by 1 base and J by 8 bases, and 6 bases separated the two germline ends. Looked up from germline, CDR1 is SGHAT and CDR2 is FQDESV (reference sequence). The CDR3 protein is CASSLVFDEQFF. In nucleotides, the CDR3 is TGTGCCAGCAGCTTAGTCTTCGATGAGCAGTTCTTC. The full variable domain, with the rest looked up from reference TRBV11-1 and TRBJ2-1, is EAEVAQSPRYKITEKSQAVAFWCDPISGHATLYWYRQILGQGPELLVQFQDESVVDDSQLPKDRFSAERLKGVDSTLKIQPAELGDSAMYLCASSLVFDEQFFGPGTRLTVL.

The count of this clone is one. This chain connects TRBV19 to TRBJ2-2; a weak D match, TRBD1 (6 bases). Germline-derived CDR1 and CDR2 are LNHDA and SQIVND (reference sequence). This CDR3 has 16 residues. V lost 7 bases, J lost 2 bases, and 17 bases lay in between. The CDR3 DNA is TGTGCCAGTACCCTTGAACCGGGACAAAACACCGGGGAGCTGTTTTTT. This gives the protein CASTLEPGQNTGELFF.

The chain carries TRBV27 and TRBJ1-6, with 11 nucleotides matching TRBD1. Per the germline V gene, CDR1 is MNHEY and CDR2 is SMNVEV (reference sequence). V was pared by 2 bases and J by 0 bases, with 6 bases of the junction left unmatched. The CDR3 is 19 residues long. CDR3 amino acids: CASSLIGQGASSYNSPLHF. CDR3 coding DNA: TGTGCCAGCAGTTTAATAGGACAGGGGGCCAGCTCCTATAATTCACCCCTCCACTTT.

This clone was seen only once. The rearrangement uses TRBV4-3 and TRBJ1-2; D may be TRBD1 (5 bases). The length of the CDR3 is 14 residues. Germline V CDR1 and CDR2: LGHNA, YSLEER. Trimming pared 4 bases from V and 4 bases from J, leaving 13 bases between. DNA of the CDR3: TGCGCCAGCAGCCCACCGGGACTGTCCTATGGCTACACCTTC. Amino acids: CASSPPGLSYGYTF.

DNA of the CDR3: TGTGCCAGCAGGGACCGGGACTACACAGATACGCAGTATTTT. Translated, it gives CASRDRDYTDTQYF. The chain combines TRBV5-5 with TRBJ2-3, with 7 bases identical to TRBD2. Germline V gene lookup returns CDR1 SGHKS and CDR2 YYEKEE (reference sequence). The CDR3 length is 14 residues. Losses at the gene ends were 5 bases for V and 2 bases for J; bases not matched to a gene: 5.

J is TRBJ2-2 and V is TRBV7-6, with 14 bases lining up with TRBD2. V trimming: 4 bases; J trimming: 7 bases; junction bases outside the gene matches: 8. The CDR3 loop spans 17 amino acids. Germline V gives CDR1 SGHVS, CDR2 FNYEAQ. CDR3 nucleotide sequence: TGTGCCAGCAGCTCGGGACTAGCGGGAGTTAATGGCGGGGAGCTGTTTTTT. The encoded protein is CASSSGLAGVNGGELFF.

The rearrangement joins TRBV7-3 to TRBJ2-2; the match to TRBD2 covers 7 bases. The CDR3 consists of 16 residues. Germline CDR1 and CDR2: SGHTA and FQGTGA. The V segment lost 5 bases and the J segment 1 base; nucleotides outside the gene matches: 7. CDR3 DNA: TGTGCCAGCAGCCCCCCCGCTAGCGGGAACACCGGGGAGCTGTTTTTT. Its translation is CASSPPASGNTGELFF.

The CDR3 protein is CASSIRLTSSPQETQYF. CDR3 in DNA: TGTGCCAGTAGTATACGATTGACTAGTTCTCCGCAAGAGACCCAGTACTTC. The J gene is TRBJ2-5, the V gene TRBV19; D is possibly TRBD2 (6 bases). Germline V gene sequence: CDR1 LNHDA, CDR2 SQIVND (reference sequence). This CDR3 is built from 17 residues. Trimming left V 2 bases short and J 2 bases short, with 18 bases between.

The table lists this clone with a count of one. V gene TRBV20-1 combines with J gene TRBJ1-1; 8 nucleotides align to TRBD1. V lost 3 bases, J lost 5 bases, and 11 bases stayed unmatched. Looked up from germline, CDR1 is DFQATT and CDR2 is SNEGSKA (reference sequence). The CDR3 totals 15 residues. The CDR3 DNA sequence: TGCAGTGCTAGTGAGGGACAGGAAAGGTGGACTGAAGCTTTCTTT. As protein: CSASEGQERWTEAFF.

This clone was found a few times. This rearrangement joins TRBV7-2 to TRBJ2-1; TRBD1 matches 9 bases. The V gene end was trimmed by 8 bases and the J gene end by 4 bases; junction bases not matched to a gene: 9. Germline loops: CDR1 SGHTA, CDR2 FQGNSA. The CDR3 runs to 15 residues. The CDR3: CASASDRGLYNEQFF. The CDR3 DNA reads TGTGCCAGCGCCTCGGACAGGGGTTTATACAATGAGCAGTTCTTC.

The chain has TRBV19 and TRBJ2-1; possible D gene TRBD2, 6 bases. V was cut by 2 bases and J by 8 bases, with 16 bases left in between. The CDR3 sequence is 15 residues long. Germline V gives CDR1 LNHDA, CDR2 SQIVND (reference sequence). CDR3 region: CASSISPTRADEQFF. CDR3 sequence (DNA): TGTGCCAGTAGTATATCCCCGACTAGAGCGGATGAGCAGTTCTTC. Together with reference TRBV19 and TRBJ2-1, the CDR3 gives the full variable domain: DGGITQSPKYLFRKEGQNVTLSCEQNLNHDAMYWYRQDPGQGLRLIYYSQIVNDFQKGDIAEGYSVSREKKESFPLTVTSAQKNPTAFYLCASSISPTRADEQFFGPGTRLTVL.

The chain has TRBV27 and TRBJ1-6; the D is unclear. CDR3 size: 15 residues. CDR1 is MNHEY, CDR2 SMNVEV, per germline (reference sequence). Trimming left V 1 base short and J 7 bases short, with 11 bases between. CDR3 protein: CASSLLSIRNSPLHF. In DNA form, the CDR3 reads TGTGCCAGCAGTTTATTGTCCATCCGGAATTCACCCCTCCACTTT.

V and J are TRBV25-1 and TRBJ1-1, with D hard to call. Germline loops: CDR1 MGHDK, CDR2 SYGVNS. The CDR3 consists of 13 residues. V gave up 3 bases and J gave up 12 bases, with 17 bases separating them. The CDR3 DNA sequence: TGTGCCAGCAGTGAGTATAGGACTCTTGGGACTTTCTTT. Protein: CASSEYRTLGTFF.